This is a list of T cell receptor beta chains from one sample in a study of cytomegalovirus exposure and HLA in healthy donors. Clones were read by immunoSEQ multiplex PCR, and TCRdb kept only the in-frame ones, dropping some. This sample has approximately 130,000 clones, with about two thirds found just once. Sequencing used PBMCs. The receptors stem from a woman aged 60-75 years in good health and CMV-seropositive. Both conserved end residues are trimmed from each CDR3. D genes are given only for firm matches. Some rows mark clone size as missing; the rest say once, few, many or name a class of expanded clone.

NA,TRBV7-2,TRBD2,ASSSRDYPTNEQF
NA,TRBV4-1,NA,ASSQVSQEGGTQY
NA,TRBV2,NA,ASSLGALSGNNEQF
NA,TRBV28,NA,ASSLAAPYEQY
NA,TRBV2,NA,ASSEQGSTDTQY
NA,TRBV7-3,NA,ASSSPQGPRDTEAF
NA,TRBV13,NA,ASSYSRVQKDQPQH
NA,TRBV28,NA,ASSLSGLGDSYGYT
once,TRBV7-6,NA,ASSLEGATGETQY
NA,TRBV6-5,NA,ASRFQGLTEAF
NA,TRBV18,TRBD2,ASSLTSGSTDTQY
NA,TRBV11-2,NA,ASSSAGEPQH
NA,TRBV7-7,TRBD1,ASSFVAGGEQY
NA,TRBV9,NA,AGKKDYDYT
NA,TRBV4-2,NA,ASSQLAVKSTSYNEQF
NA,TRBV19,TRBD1,ASSPHRQGIGYT
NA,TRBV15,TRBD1,ATHRDRGLNTEAF
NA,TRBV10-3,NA,ATQRGGNQPQH
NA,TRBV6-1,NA,AVRLTVNSPLH
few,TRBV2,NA,ASSPDSRNTIY
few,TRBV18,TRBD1,ASSPGTGFEYEQY
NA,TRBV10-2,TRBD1,ASGGQGNTEAF
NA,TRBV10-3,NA,AISGLEGSYNEQF
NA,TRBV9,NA,ASSVDGARTETQY
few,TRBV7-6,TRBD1,ASSARSGTGHSPLH
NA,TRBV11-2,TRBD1,ASSPPPGQGPYEQY
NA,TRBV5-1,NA,ASSLVGQGPNSPLH
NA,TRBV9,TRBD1,ASSAYNGQDLTEAF
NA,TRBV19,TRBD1,ASSIALTGLGTEAF
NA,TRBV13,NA,ASSMATEAF
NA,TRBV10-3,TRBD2,AIIGGGAWDTQY
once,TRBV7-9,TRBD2,ASSLSSGGAFETQY
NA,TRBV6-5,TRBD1,ASSQGTGPYEQY
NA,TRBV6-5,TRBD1,ASSLQGVGQPQH
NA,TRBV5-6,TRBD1,ASSWGQGMRGYT
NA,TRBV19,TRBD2,ASSMLTGGFFTDTQY
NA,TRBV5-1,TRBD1,ASSLEGASQETQY
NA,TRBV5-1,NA,ASSPERGPVTEAF
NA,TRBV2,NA,ASSEAPGAATEAF
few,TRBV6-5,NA,ASSSLSGRGNTEAF
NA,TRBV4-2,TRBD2,ASSQGGGEETQY
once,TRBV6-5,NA,ASSPTDPVNYEQY
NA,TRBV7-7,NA,ASSRDYNSPLH
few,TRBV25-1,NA,ASSDPGRVGNGYT
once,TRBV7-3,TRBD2,ASSLGGGAEETQY
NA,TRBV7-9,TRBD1,ASSPGTGREEQY
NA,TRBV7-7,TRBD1,ASSLGQGAITGELF
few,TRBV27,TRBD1,ASSPSTQGNSGANVLT
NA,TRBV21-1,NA,ASSKKQGTDQPQH
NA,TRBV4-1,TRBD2,ASSQGLAETQY
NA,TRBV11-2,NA,ASSLVGAGLEAF